The 2 T cell receptor beta chains reported below all come from one sample, sequenced in a study of blood T cell repertoires in COVID-19. Using immunoSEQ multiplex PCR, the repertoire was profiled, and TCRdb retains in-frame clones only, with some absent. The data show some 140,000 clones, about 83% seen once. The sequenced sample consisted of peripheral blood. These receptors were taken from a human donor in a cohort sampled during active COVID-19.

The genes are TRBV25-1 and TRBJ2-3; possibly TRBD1 for D (6 bases). V lost 1 base, J lost 2 bases, and 19 bases lay in between. The V gene's germline CDR1 is MGHDK and CDR2 SYGVNS. The CDR3 sequence is 18 residues long. The CDR3 DNA follows: TGTGCCAGCAGTGAATCGCACCCCAGGGGCTTGGACACAGATACGCAGTATTTT. This encodes CASSESHPRGLDTDTQYF.

The chain recombines TRBV6-2 or TRBV6-3 with TRBJ1-2; D not resolved. Germline CDR1 is MNHEY and CDR2 is SVGEGT. The CDR3 has 13 amino acids. V lost 0 bases to trimming and J lost 4 bases, with 6 bases between them. The CDR3 DNA sequence: TGTGCCAGCAGTTACTCGAGCGCCTATGGCTACACCTTC. It specifies CASSYSSAYGYTF.